The 25 T cell receptor beta chains reported below all come from one sample, sequenced in a study of blood T cell repertoires in COVID-19. Generated by immunoSEQ multiplex PCR, the TCRdb table keeps only in-frame clones and is missing some. The sample has fewer than 700,000 clones, about 89% seen once. The sample was peripheral blood. The origin of the receptors is a woman aged 50 to 65 with COVID-19, enrolled during active disease.

This clone was counted a single time. The chain has TRBV7-2 and TRBJ1-5, with a tentative D call TRBD1 (5 bases). The CDR3 consists of 15 residues. V gave up 0 bases and J gave up 7 bases, with 13 bases separating them. The germline V gene encodes CDR1 SGHTA and CDR2 FQGNSA. Written as DNA, the CDR3 is TGTGCCAGCAGCTTAGCATCAGGGAGGCCCCAGCCCCAGCATTTT. Translation: CASSLASGRPQPQHF.

The V gene is TRBV2, the J gene TRBJ2-6, with D hard to call. CDR1 and CDR2 (germline): SNHLY, FYNNEI. The CDR3 is made up of 12 amino acids. With 6 bases removed from V and 4 bases from J, the gap between germline ends came to 4 bases. The DNA of the CDR3 is TGTGCCAGCAGATCGGGGGCCAACGTCCTGACTTTC. This codes for CASRSGANVLTF. The entire variable domain, with the rest obtained from reference TRBV2 and TRBJ2-6, is as follows: EPEVTQTPSHQVTQMGQEVILRCVPISNHLYFYWYRQILGQKVEFLVSFYNNEISEKSEIFDDQFSVERPDGSNFTLKIRSTKLEDSAMYFCASRSGANVLTFGAGSRLTVL.

CDR3 residues: CSVKDRDHEQYF. DNA for the CDR3: TGCAGCGTTAAGGACAGGGACCACGAGCAGTACTTC. This sequence joins TRBV29-1 and TRBJ2-7; 8 bases line up with TRBD1. Trimming cost V 5 bases and J 5 bases; bases outside gene matches: 5. This CDR3 has 12 residues. Germline-derived CDR1 and CDR2 are SQVTM and ANQGSEA.

This clone was recorded only once. V usage is TRBV7-8 and J usage is TRBJ1-2; D is perhaps TRBD1 (5 bases). Trimming stripped 2 bases from V and 8 bases from J, with 24 bases between. In germline, CDR1 is SGHVS, CDR2 FQNEAQ. The CDR3 consists of 17 residues. The CDR3 DNA reads TGTGCCAGCAGCTTATTTGGGGGGGAGAGCCAAAAGGGAGGCTACACCTTC. This translates into CASSLFGGESQKGGYTF. Variable domain in full (rest from reference TRBV7-8 and TRBJ1-2): GAGVSQSPRYKVAKRGQDVALRCDPISGHVSLFWYQQALGQGPEFLTYFQNEAQLDKSGLPSDRFFAERPEGSVSTLKIQRTQQEDSAVYLCASSLFGGESQKGGYTFGSGTRLTVV.

This chain links TRBV11-2 with TRBJ1-2; no definite D call. The CDR3 has 11 residues. Looked up from germline, CDR1 is SGHAT and CDR2 is FQNNGV. The V end lost 1 base, the J end lost 7 bases, and 4 bases lay between the germline ends. CDR3 nucleotides: TGTGCCAGCAGCTTAGTTAGTGGCTACACCTTC. This gives the protein CASSLVSGYTF.

The DNA for the CDR3 is TGTGCCAGCAGCAGGGGACAGTCAATGAATCAGCCCCAGCATTTT. It codes for CASSRGQSMNQPQHF. The chain carries TRBV5-8 and TRBJ1-5; 7 bases align to TRBD1. From germline, CDR1 is SGHTS and CDR2 YDEGEE. The CDR3 runs 15 residues. V was pared by 4 bases and J by 4 bases, with 8 bases of the junction left unmatched.

This chain links TRBV30 with TRBJ2-3; tentative D call: TRBD2 (6 bases). Germline assignment: CDR1 GTSNPN and CDR2 SVGIG (reference sequence). This CDR3 has 15 amino acids. The ends were cut back, 2 bases at V and 0 bases at J, with 12 bases in the middle. For the CDR3, the DNA is TGTGCCTGGAGTTCGGGACTTCAAAGCACAGATACGCAGTATTTT. Its translation: CAWSSGLQSTDTQYF.

This clone came up a few times. V is TRBV6-6 and J is TRBJ1-1; TRBD1 matches at 10 bases. The CDR3 is 15 amino acids. The V and J ends lost 10 bases and 1 base, in that order; junction bases with no gene match: 9. Germline CDR1 MNHNY, CDR2 SVGAGI (reference sequence). CDR3 nucleotides: TGTGCCATCACGTCCCGGGACAGGGGGAACACTGAAGCTTTCTTT. Translation gives CAITSRDRGNTEAFF.

This chain connects TRBV6-5 to TRBJ1-2, with D possibly matching TRBD1 (6 bases). The germline V and J ends were trimmed by 2 bases and 4 bases, with 14 bases remaining between them. This CDR3 is 15 amino acids long. The germline CDR1 and CDR2 sequences are MNHEY and SVGAGI. The CDR3 reads CASSYVQGRGYGYTF. Written as DNA, the CDR3 is TGTGCCAGCAGTTACGTTCAGGGGAGAGGCTATGGCTACACCTTC.

The V call is TRBV5-8, the J call TRBJ2-4; the D gene is possibly TRBD1 (6 bases). The germline V gene encodes CDR1 SGHTS and CDR2 YDEGEE. The ends were cut back, 1 base at V and 6 bases at J, with 11 bases in the middle. This CDR3 is 14 amino acids long. The CDR3 protein is CASSLRGIGNIQYF. Here the CDR3 DNA reads TGTGCCAGCAGCTTGAGGGGGATCGGAAACATTCAGTACTTC.

The gene calls are TRBV30 and TRBJ1-1, with 9 bases lining up with TRBD1. This CDR3 comprises 13 residues. Trimming at V came to 6 bases and at J to 1 base, leaving 3 bases not matched to a gene. Per germline, CDR1 GTSNPN and CDR2 SVGIG (reference sequence). Here the CDR3 reads CACQGQGNTEAFF. Written as DNA, the CDR3 is TGTGCCTGTCAGGGACAGGGGAACACTGAAGCTTTCTTT.

The chain carries TRBV4-1 and TRBJ2-7; 10 positions match TRBD1. The junction had 10 bases not matched to a gene; V was cut back by 4 bases and J by 4 bases. CDR1 is MGHRA, CDR2 YSYEKL, per germline. This CDR3 spans 16 amino acids. The chain's CDR3 is CASSLLFGTGAYEQYF. CDR3 in DNA: TGCGCCAGCAGCCTTCTATTCGGGACAGGGGCGTACGAGCAGTACTTC.

This clone was detected only a few times. The V call is TRBV2, the J call TRBJ1-5; the D gene is possibly TRBD1 (5 bases). V gave up 6 bases and J gave up 7 bases, with 16 bases separating them. The CDR3 covers 14 residues. Per the germline V gene, CDR1 is SNHLY and CDR2 is FYNNEI. In DNA form, the CDR3 reads TGTGCCAGCAGCCCTGGGGGGTCGTGGCAGCCCCAGCATTTT. Amino acids: CASSPGGSWQPQHF.

This rearrangement joins TRBV3-1 (or the pseudogene TRBV3-2) to TRBJ2-7, with no clear D. CDR3 length: 11 residues. Germline V gene sequence: CDR1 LGHDT, CDR2 YNNKEL (reference sequence). Trimming pared 3 bases from V and 5 bases from J, leaving 5 bases between. CDR3 sequence reads: CASSQVDEQYF. The DNA for the CDR3 is TGTGCCAGCAGCCAGGTAGACGAGCAGTACTTC.

The J gene is TRBJ1-2, the V gene TRBV11-2; the D gene is possibly TRBD1 (6 bases). Germline lookup yields CDR1 SGHAT and CDR2 FQNNGV. V was shortened by 4 bases and J by 3 bases, with 15 bases between the two germline ends. This CDR3 region has 15 residues. CDR3 in amino acids: CASSSGGTSDYGYTF. CDR3 DNA sequence: TGTGCCAGCAGCTCGGGGGGCACATCAGACTATGGCTACACCTTC.

The genes are TRBV11-2 and TRBJ1-2, with TRBD1 matching over 7 bases. CDR1 is SGHAT, CDR2 FQNNGV, per germline. The CDR3 covers 16 residues. Germline trimming cut 7 bases from V and 0 bases from J; bases unmatched to any gene: 11. CDR3 in amino acids: CASTIDGRGANYGYTF. In nucleotides, the CDR3 is TGTGCCAGCACCATAGACGGCAGGGGGGCTAACTATGGCTACACCTTC.

This clone has just one count. The chain joins TRBV19 to TRBJ2-7, with 9 bases matching TRBD2. Per germline, CDR1 LNHDA and CDR2 SQIVND (reference sequence). This CDR3 has 15 amino acids. Trimming removed 5 bases from V and 5 bases from J; junction bases left unmatched: 10. Written as DNA, the CDR3 is TGTGCCAGTAGTCTCTTTGGCGGGGGGGCAGACGAGCAGTACTTC. Translating gives CASSLFGGGADEQYF.

The count of this clone is one. V gene TRBV7-6 combines with J gene TRBJ2-2; 7 bases map to TRBD2. Germline trimming cut 5 bases from V and 7 bases from J; bases unmatched to any gene: 13. Germline V lookup: CDR1 SGHVS, CDR2 FNYEAQ. This CDR3 is 16 amino acids long. The CDR3 protein is CASSPSAGPTGGELFF. CDR3 nucleotides: TGTGCCAGCAGCCCTTCAGCGGGGCCAACCGGCGGGGAGCTGTTTTTT.

The gene calls are TRBV27 and TRBJ1-2; 9 positions agree with TRBD1. From germline, CDR1 is MNHEY and CDR2 SMNVEV (reference sequence). This CDR3 is 14 amino acids long. Germline trimming cut 5 bases from V and 6 bases from J; bases unmatched to any gene: 7. Here the CDR3 DNA reads TGTGCCAGCAGTCCTGGACAGGGGATCGATGGCTACACCTTC. The encoded protein is CASSPGQGIDGYTF.

This chain joins TRBV5-1 and TRBJ1-3; the D is unclear. CDR3 size: 14 residues. Germline values: CDR1 SGHRS, CDR2 YFSETQ. Trimming took 4 bases from V and 4 from J, leaving 12 bases between them. This CDR3 reads CASSLVGLGNTIYF. CDR3 nucleotide sequence: TGCGCCAGCAGCCTGGTGGGCCTCGGAAACACCATATATTTT.

V and J are TRBV6-2 or TRBV6-3 and TRBJ2-7, with 7 bases that match TRBD1. With V trimmed by 5 bases and J by 3 bases, 7 bases remained unmatched. The CDR3 totals 14 residues. In germline, CDR1 is MNHEY, CDR2 SVGEGT. The CDR3 region is CASSDPGQSYEQYF. CDR3 nucleotides: TGTGCCAGCAGTGATCCGGGACAGAGCTACGAGCAGTACTTC.

This chain connects TRBV7-3 to TRBJ2-1; 7 nucleotides line up with TRBD2. The CDR3 sequence is 14 residues long. The V gene end was trimmed by 5 bases and the J gene end by 9 bases; junction bases not matched to a gene: 10. Germline CDR1 SGHTA, CDR2 FQGTGA. The CDR3 is CASSQRGEAAEQFF. DNA for the CDR3: TGTGCCAGCAGCCAACGGGGGGAAGCGGCTGAGCAGTTCTTC. Complete variable domain (other parts from reference TRBV7-3 and TRBJ2-1): GAGVSQTPSNKVTEKGKYVELRCDPISGHTALYWYRQSLGQGPEFLIYFQGTGAADDSGLPNDRFFAVRPEGSVSTLKIQRTERGDSAVYLCASSQRGEAAEQFFGPGTRLTVL.

V and J are TRBV6-4 and TRBJ1-1, with D hard to call. Germline V gene data show CDR1 as MRHNA and CDR2 as SNTAGT. Trimming cost V 0 bases and J 1 base, with 9 bases left between them. The CDR3 is 15 amino acids. CDR3 bases: TGTGCCAGCAGTGACTCAGAGGGCCAGAACACTGAAGCTTTCTTT. Translation: CASSDSEGQNTEAFF.

V and J are TRBV28 and TRBJ2-3, with D tentatively TRBD2 (6 bases). The CDR3 extends over 16 amino acids. Germline values: CDR1 MDHEN, CDR2 SYDVKM. V shed 3 bases and J shed 2 bases, with 15 bases lying between them. The CDR3 DNA is TGTGCCAGCAGTTTGGCGGTGGGGGGTTCCACAGATACGCAGTATTTT. Encoded protein: CASSLAVGGSTDTQYF.

The chain has TRBV2 and TRBJ1-2; maybe TRBD1 (5 bases). CDR3 length: 14 amino acids. The V gene's germline CDR1 is SNHLY and CDR2 FYNNEI. V was cut by 2 bases and J by 7 bases, with 14 bases left in between. The CDR3 region is CASSETPTARGYTF. The CDR3 bases are TGTGCCAGCAGTGAAACCCCGACAGCCCGTGGCTACACCTTC.